Following are 32 T cell receptor beta chains from one sample sequenced in a study of Ad26.COV2.S vaccination and SARS-CoV-2 variants. Libraries were prepared by immunoSEQ multiplex PCR; TCRdb keeps only in-frame clonotypes and omits some of them. The sample gives approximately 240,000 clones, more than 75% of which show up once; roughly 10% is in the top ten. Treatment described: some 20 received Ad26.COV2.S at low or high dose, single or two shots; roughly 5 received placebo; per-sample allocation not given. The samples date from day 63 after the first vaccine or placebo injection. Sequences were derived from peripheral blood, sampled in a trial of Ad26.COV2.S vaccine versus placebo. The receptors here all came from a person aged 18 to 59 who received the Ad26.COV2.S COVID-19 vaccine or a placebo.

V and J are TRBV6-5 and TRBJ1-6; 8 nucleotides agree with TRBD1. Germline V gene sequence: CDR1 MNHEY, CDR2 SVGAGI. The CDR3 loop spans 15 amino acids. V was clipped by 7 bases and J by 5 bases; unmatched bases: 7. The CDR3 DNA follows: TGTGCCAGCAACGGACAGGGATCACATAATTCACCCCTCCACTTT. Translated: CASNGQGSHNSPLHF.

V gene TRBV19 combines with J gene TRBJ2-7; 7 bases fit TRBD1. CDR1 and CDR2 (germline): LNHDA, SQIVND (reference sequence). The length of the CDR3 is 15 residues. Trimming at V came to 4 bases and at J to 4 bases, leaving 10 bases not matched to a gene. The CDR3 region has the DNA TGTGCCAGTAGTACCTCCGGGACAGCCTTATACGAGCAGTACTTC. Translated: CASSTSGTALYEQYF. Together with reference TRBV19 and TRBJ2-7, the CDR3 gives the full variable domain: DGGITQSPKYLFRKEGQNVTLSCEQNLNHDAMYWYRQDPGQGLRLIYYSQIVNDFQKGDIAEGYSVSREKKESFPLTVTSAQKNPTAFYLCASSTSGTALYEQYFGPGTRLTVT.

The rearrangement links TRBV19 to TRBJ1-2; TRBD1 is a possible D gene (5 bases). The germline CDR1 and CDR2 sequences are LNHDA and SQIVND (reference sequence). V gave up 7 bases and J gave up 5 bases, with 20 bases separating them. The CDR3 sequence is 15 residues long. CDR3: CASNPGRGNGYGYTF. DNA for the CDR3: TGTGCCAGTAACCCGGGACGGGGGAATGGGTATGGCTACACCTTC.

The chain couples TRBV27 to TRBJ2-7; D remains unclear. V was trimmed by 5 bases and J by 1 base, leaving 12 bases between them. CDR1 and CDR2 from the germline V gene are MNHEY and SMNVEV (reference sequence). The CDR3 is made up of 14 amino acids. As DNA, the CDR3 is TGTGCCAGCAGTCCGAGACCCTTTTCCTACGAGCAGTACTTC. As protein: CASSPRPFSYEQYF.

This clone showed up just once. CDR3 sequence (DNA): TGTGCCAGCAGTTCCCTTTTTGCGGGGGGCCAATGGAGCACAGATACGCAGTATTTT. Its protein is CASSSLFAGGQWSTDTQYF. The chain carries TRBV28 and TRBJ2-3, with 8 bases fitting TRBD2. V was pared by 4 bases and J by 0 bases, with 15 bases of the junction left unmatched. Germline CDR1 is MDHEN and CDR2 is SYDVKM. The CDR3 spans 19 residues.

This clone was recorded only once. V usage is TRBV24-1 and J usage is TRBJ2-5; 10 bases agree with TRBD1. The trim removed 5 bases at V and 1 base at J, leaving 9 bases unmatched. Per germline, CDR1 KGHDR and CDR2 SFDVKD. This CDR3 has 17 residues. For the CDR3, the DNA is TGTGCCACCAGTGGCCGGACCGGGACAGGGGCCCAAGAGACCCAGTACTTC. It codes for CATSGRTGTGAQETQYF.

V usage is TRBV4-1 and J usage is TRBJ2-1; 10 positions agree with TRBD1. Germline V lookup: CDR1 MGHRA, CDR2 YSYEKL. The CDR3 spans 16 residues. Trimming cost V 4 bases and J 12 bases; bases outside gene matches: 15. This CDR3 reads CASSPGAGQGSVGQFF. CDR3 DNA: TGCGCCAGCAGCCCCGGAGCGGGACAGGGGTCGGTCGGGCAGTTCTTC.

V usage is TRBV10-3 and J usage is TRBJ1-5, with D tentatively TRBD1 (5 bases). The V end was cut by 0 bases, the J end by 3 bases, with 15 bases between. CDR3 length: 17 residues. CDR1 and CDR2 (germline): ENHRY, SYGVKD. CDR3 loop: CAISESMGGTYNQPQHF. In nucleotides, the CDR3 is TGTGCCATCAGTGAGTCGATGGGGGGGACTTACAATCAGCCCCAGCATTTT.

This sequence joins TRBV24-1 and TRBJ1-2; a weak D match, TRBD1 (6 bases). The germline CDR1 and CDR2 sequences are KGHDR and SFDVKD. Trimming pared 3 bases from V and 4 bases from J, leaving 11 bases between. The CDR3 has 14 amino acids. The DNA for the CDR3 is TGTGCCACCAGTGATGGGACACGCGGCTATGGCTACACCTTC. Its protein is CATSDGTRGYGYTF.

The chain carries TRBV6-5 and TRBJ2-5; D unresolved. CDR1 and CDR2 from the germline V gene are MNHEY and SVGAGI. V was shortened by 7 bases and J by 5 bases, with 8 bases between the two germline ends. The CDR3 loop spans 11 amino acids. The DNA for the CDR3 is TGTGCCAGCACCCACATGGAGACCCAGTACTTC. As protein: CASTHMETQYF.

The J gene is TRBJ2-5, the V gene TRBV7-9, with 7 bases matching TRBD2. The junction had 7 bases not matched to a gene; V was cut back by 5 bases and J by 4 bases. Germline CDR1 is SEHNR and CDR2 is FQNEAQ (reference sequence). This CDR3 spans 14 amino acids. CDR3 in DNA: TGTGCCAGCAGCCCCTTTACGGGAGGAGAGACCCAGTACTTC. As protein: CASSPFTGGETQYF. Variable domain in full (rest from reference TRBV7-9 and TRBJ2-5): DTGVSQNPRHKITKRGQNVTFRCDPISEHNRLYWYRQTLGQGPEFLTYFQNEAQLEKSRLLSDRFSAERPKGSFSTLEIQRTEQGDSAMYLCASSPFTGGETQYFGPGTRLLVL.

V is TRBV4-1 and J is TRBJ2-5; a possible D gene is TRBD1 (5 bases). This CDR3 is built from 15 residues. CDR1 MGHRA and CDR2 YSYEKL come from the germline V gene. V lost 0 bases to trimming and J lost 4 bases, with 12 bases between them. The chain's CDR3 is CASSQDGQVGETQYF. In DNA, the CDR3 is TGCGCCAGCAGCCAAGATGGACAAGTGGGAGAGACCCAGTACTTC.

In DNA, the CDR3 is TGTGCCAGCAGCCTAGTTAGCCTGGGTACAGATACGCAGTATTTT. Encoded protein: CASSLVSLGTDTQYF. The chain uses TRBV7-2 and TRBJ2-3; D unclear. The CDR3 is made up of 15 amino acids. With 5 bases removed from V and 3 bases from J, the gap between germline ends came to 15 bases. CDR1 is SGHTA, CDR2 FQGNSA, per germline. The whole variable domain, filled in from reference TRBV7-2 and TRBJ2-3, reads GAGVSQSPSNKVTEKGKDVELRCDPISGHTALYWYRQSLGQGLEFLIYFQGNSAPDKSGLPSDRFSAERTGGSVSTLTIQRTQQEDSAVYLCASSLVSLGTDTQYFGPGTRLTVL.

The chain is built from TRBV7-8 and TRBJ2-1; 9 nucleotides agree with TRBD2. Trimming took 6 bases from V and 7 from J; bases not matched to a gene: 19. Germline CDR1 reads SGHVS; CDR2 reads FQNEAQ. CDR3 length: 18 residues. In DNA form, the CDR3 reads TGTGCCAGCAGGCCCCCTGCGGGAGGGTCCCCCTTTGGTAATGAGCAGTTCTTC. Its translation is CASRPPAGGSPFGNEQFF.

The chain recombines TRBV5-1 with TRBJ2-7; D gene unclear. The CDR3 length is 15 residues. Germline V CDR1 and CDR2: SGHRS, YFSETQ. The germline V and J ends were trimmed by 0 bases and 2 bases, with 12 bases remaining between them. CDR3 nucleotide sequence: TGCGCCAGCAGCTTGGAGTCAGGCGAGACCTACGAGCAGTACTTC. The encoded protein is CASSLESGETYEQYF.

The chain links TRBV19 to TRBJ2-1; TRBD2 agrees at 10 bases. Germline loops: CDR1 LNHDA, CDR2 SQIVND (reference sequence). V was clipped by 3 bases and J by 1 base; unmatched bases: 6. CDR3 length: 17 amino acids. The CDR3 loop reads CASSMSGRAVSYNEQFF. The DNA of the CDR3 is TGTGCCAGTAGTATGAGCGGGAGGGCCGTATCCTACAATGAGCAGTTCTTC.

The V call is TRBV28, the J call TRBJ2-7; 14 nucleotides agree with TRBD2. There are 15 residues in the CDR3. Trimming cost V 3 bases and J 5 bases; bases outside gene matches: 3. Germline V CDR1 and CDR2: MDHEN, SYDVKM. The CDR3 DNA reads TGTGCCAGCAGTTTGGGACTAGCGGGAGCAGACGAGCAGTACTTC. Translating it yields CASSLGLAGADEQYF.

V gene TRBV6-1 combines with J gene TRBJ2-4, with 9 bases fitting TRBD2. Trimming took 1 base from V and 0 from J; bases not matched to a gene: 4. The CDR3 is made up of 17 amino acids. Per germline, CDR1 MNHNS and CDR2 SASEGT. CDR3 protein: CASSEGSGGLAKNIQYF. CDR3 DNA: TGTGCCAGCAGTGAAGGCAGCGGGGGGCTAGCCAAAAACATTCAGTACTTC.

J is TRBJ2-7 and V is TRBV18; no clear D gene. Germline CDR1 reads KGHSH; CDR2 reads LQKENI. V gave up 2 bases and J gave up 5 bases, with 10 bases separating them. The CDR3 covers 13 residues. The CDR3 sequence: CASSPTADNEQYF. The CDR3 nucleotides read TGTGCCAGCTCACCAACCGCGGATAACGAGCAGTACTTC. The whole variable domain, remainder taken from reference TRBV18 and TRBJ2-7, is NAGVMQNPRHLVRRRGQEARLRCSPMKGHSHVYWYRQLPEEGLKFMVYLQKENIIDESGMPKERFSAEFPKEGPSILRIQQVVRGDSAAYFCASSPTADNEQYFGPGTRLTVT.

The chain recombines TRBV7-8 with TRBJ2-2; D unclear. V lost 4 bases and J 0 bases, leaving 12 bases between the germline ends. The CDR3 is 16 amino acids. Germline CDR1 SGHVS, CDR2 FQNEAQ. The CDR3, as DNA: TGTGCCAGCAGCTCCGCGGTTGCTTCGAACACCGGGGAGCTGTTTTTT. It translates to CASSSAVASNTGELFF.

This clone has only one observation. The V call is TRBV4-3, the J call TRBJ2-5; D may be TRBD2 (5 bases). The CDR3 covers 14 residues. The ends were cut back, 1 base at V and 2 bases at J, with 8 bases in the middle. Looked up from germline, CDR1 is LGHNA and CDR2 is YSLEER. CDR3 sequence: CASSQALAQETQYF. The CDR3, as DNA: TGCGCCAGCAGCCAAGCCCTAGCACAAGAGACCCAGTACTTC.

The gene calls are TRBV6-5 and TRBJ1-2, with a weak D call TRBD1 (5 bases). V lost 4 bases to trimming and J lost 7 bases, with 19 bases between them. Germline V lookup: CDR1 MNHEY, CDR2 SVGAGI. The CDR3 is 15 amino acids. CDR3 loop: CASSLLPPGNGGYTF. The CDR3 DNA is TGTGCCAGCAGTTTACTCCCTCCAGGGAATGGTGGCTACACCTTC.

CDR3 loop: CSVGGQGAPNEQFF. The CDR3 region has the DNA TGCAGCGTTGGAGGGCAGGGGGCCCCCAATGAGCAGTTCTTC. The chain combines TRBV29-1 with TRBJ2-1, with TRBD1 matching 8 bases. Germline CDR1 is SQVTM and CDR2 is ANQGSEA. V lost 4 bases and J lost 6; bases outside the gene matches: 8. The CDR3 is made up of 14 amino acids.

The rearrangement uses TRBV5-1 and TRBJ2-7; D gene ambiguous. V lost 1 base and J 3 bases, leaving 8 bases between the germline ends. Germline CDR1 SGHRS, CDR2 YFSETQ. This CDR3 has 13 residues. The CDR3 coding sequence is TGCGCCAGCAGCTTGAAAGTAAACTACGAGCAGTACTTC. As protein: CASSLKVNYEQYF.

The chain uses TRBV28 and TRBJ2-1; 13 bases line up with TRBD2. Germline trimming cut 4 bases from V and 8 bases from J; bases unmatched to any gene: 5. Germline V gene sequence: CDR1 MDHEN, CDR2 SYDVKM. CDR3 length: 15 amino acids. The chain's CDR3 is CASSSGLAGMDEQFF. The DNA for the CDR3 is TGTGCCAGCAGTTCGGGACTAGCGGGAATGGATGAGCAGTTCTTC.

CDR3 region: CASSLTLVDTQYF. For the CDR3, the DNA is TGCGCCAGCAGCCTGACCTTGGTGGATACGCAGTATTTT. The chain couples TRBV4-1 to TRBJ2-3; D unclear. The germline V and J ends were trimmed by 4 bases and 6 bases, with 11 bases remaining between them. The germline V gene has CDR1 MGHRA and CDR2 YSYEKL. CDR3 length: 13 residues.

This chain joins TRBV7-3 and TRBJ1-2; weak D call: TRBD1 (6 bases). Deletions cut 4 bases from V and 0 bases from J, with 12 bases between. Germline CDR1 reads SGHTA; CDR2 reads FQGTGA. The CDR3 covers 15 residues. The CDR3 loop is CASSSDRSPNYGYTF. The CDR3 DNA follows: TGTGCCAGCAGCTCAGACAGGAGCCCTAACTATGGCTACACCTTC.

V is TRBV9 and J is TRBJ2-4; 7 nucleotides match TRBD2. Unmatched junction bases numbered 5, after V lost 0 bases and J lost 8 bases. CDR1 is SGDLS, CDR2 YYNGEE, per germline. The length of the CDR3 is 14 residues. CDR3 protein: CASSVGGSGDIQYF. CDR3 nucleotide sequence: TGTGCCAGCAGCGTAGGCGGGAGTGGAGACATTCAGTACTTC.

The chain joins TRBV18 to TRBJ1-2, with 7 bases fitting TRBD1. CDR1 is KGHSH, CDR2 LQKENI, per germline. This CDR3 comprises 19 residues. V was pared by 5 bases and J by 2 bases, with 20 bases of the junction left unmatched. CDR3 residues: CASSALPPEGATRNYGYTF. In nucleotides, the CDR3 is TGTGCCAGCTCAGCGCTACCTCCGGAGGGGGCAACGAGGAACTATGGCTACACCTTC. Filled out from reference TRBV18 and TRBJ1-2, the complete variable domain reads NAGVMQNPRHLVRRRGQEARLRCSPMKGHSHVYWYRQLPEEGLKFMVYLQKENIIDESGMPKERFSAEFPKEGPSILRIQQVVRGDSAAYFCASSALPPEGATRNYGYTFGSGTRLTVV.

Worth noting for this clone: At one end the junction does not follow the germline gene, possibly because of a read error. The V and J genes are TRBV7-7 and TRBJ2-7; 8 bases match TRBD1. The V gene's germline CDR1 is SSHAT and CDR2 FNYEAQ (reference sequence). The CDR3 sequence is 15 residues long. CDR3 nucleotide sequence: TGTGCTAGCAGCTTAGACAGGGGACCCTCTAACGAGCAGTACTTC. This encodes CASSLDRGPSNEQYF.

The rearrangement joins TRBV3-1 (or the pseudogene TRBV3-2) to TRBJ1-6; no reliable D call. Germline CDR1 is LGHDT and CDR2 is YNNKEL (reference sequence). Trimming shortened V by 2 bases and J by 0 bases, and 8 bases separated the two germline ends. The CDR3 has 16 amino acids. The CDR3 coding sequence is TGTGCCAGCAGCCAAACGCCGAGCTCCTATAATTCACCCCTCCACTTT. This sequence encodes CASSQTPSSYNSPLHF.

This clone was counted once. The J gene is TRBJ2-7, the V gene TRBV5-5; 9 bases line up with TRBD1. The germline V gene has CDR1 SGHKS and CDR2 YYEKEE (reference sequence). After removal of 2 bases from V and 6 bases from J, the junction contained 9 bases not matched to a gene. The CDR3 sequence is 15 residues long. The CDR3 DNA is TGTGCCAGCAGCTTAGGGGGACAGGGAGGGTCCGAGCAGTACTTC. Its translation is CASSLGGQGGSEQYF.